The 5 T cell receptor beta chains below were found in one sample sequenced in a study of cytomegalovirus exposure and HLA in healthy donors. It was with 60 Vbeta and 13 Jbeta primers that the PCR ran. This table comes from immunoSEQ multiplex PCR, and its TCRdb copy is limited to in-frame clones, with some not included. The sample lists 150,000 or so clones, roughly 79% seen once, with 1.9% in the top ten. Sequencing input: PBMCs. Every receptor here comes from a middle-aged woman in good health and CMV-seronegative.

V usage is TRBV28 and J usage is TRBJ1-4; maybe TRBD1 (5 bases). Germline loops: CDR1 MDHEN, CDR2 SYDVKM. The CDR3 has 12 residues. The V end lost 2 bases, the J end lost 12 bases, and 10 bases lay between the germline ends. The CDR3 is CASSLAGQELFF. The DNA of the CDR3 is TGTGCCAGCAGTTTAGCAGGGCAGGAACTGTTTTTT.

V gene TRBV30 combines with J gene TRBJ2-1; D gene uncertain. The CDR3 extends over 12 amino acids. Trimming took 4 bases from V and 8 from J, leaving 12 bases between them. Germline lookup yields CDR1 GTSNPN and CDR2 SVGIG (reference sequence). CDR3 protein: CAWNRVDDEQFF. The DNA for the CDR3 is TGTGCCTGGAATCGGGTCGACGATGAGCAGTTCTTC.

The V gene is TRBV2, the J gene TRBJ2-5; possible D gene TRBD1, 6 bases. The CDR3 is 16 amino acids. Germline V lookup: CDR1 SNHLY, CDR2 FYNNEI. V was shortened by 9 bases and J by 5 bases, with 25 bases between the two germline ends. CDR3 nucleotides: TGTGCCAGTAACTACATAACAGGGAGTCTCAATGAGACCCAGTACTTC. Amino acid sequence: CASNYITGSLNETQYF.

DNA of the CDR3: TGTGCCAGCAGCTTCCGGGGAAGTGGCAGTGGATCGTACAATGAGCAGTTCTTC. It is translated as CASSFRGSGSGSYNEQFF. The V call is TRBV5-6, the J call TRBJ2-1; a weak D match, TRBD2 (5 bases). Trimming left V 2 bases short and J 4 bases short, with 22 bases between. This CDR3 spans 18 amino acids. Germline loops: CDR1 SGHDT, CDR2 YYEEEE. Full variable domain (rest looked up from reference TRBV5-6 and TRBJ2-1): DAGVTQSPTHLIKTRGQQVTLRCSPKSGHDTVSWYQQALGQGPQFIFQYYEEEERQRGNFPDRFSGHQFPNYSSELNVNALLLGDSALYLCASSFRGSGSGSYNEQFFGPGTRLTVL.

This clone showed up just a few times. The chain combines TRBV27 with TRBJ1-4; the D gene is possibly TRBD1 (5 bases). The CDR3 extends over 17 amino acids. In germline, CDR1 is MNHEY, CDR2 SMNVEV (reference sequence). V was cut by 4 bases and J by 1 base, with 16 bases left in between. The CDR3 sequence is CASSSTALGVTNEKLFF. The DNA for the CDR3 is TGTGCCAGCAGTTCCACGGCTCTAGGGGTAACTAATGAAAAACTGTTTTTT.